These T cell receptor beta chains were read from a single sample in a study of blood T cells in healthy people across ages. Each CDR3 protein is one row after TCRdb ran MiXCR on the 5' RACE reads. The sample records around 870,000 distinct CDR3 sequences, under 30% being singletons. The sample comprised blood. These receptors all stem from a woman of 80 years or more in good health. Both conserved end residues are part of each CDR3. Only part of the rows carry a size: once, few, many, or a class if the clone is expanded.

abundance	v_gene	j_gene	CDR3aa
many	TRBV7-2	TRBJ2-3	CASSPGQHTDTQYF
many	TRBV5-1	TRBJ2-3	CASGERTDTQYF
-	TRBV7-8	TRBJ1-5	CASSFGDRGPQPQHF
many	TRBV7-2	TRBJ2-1	CASSSYTGPLEQFF
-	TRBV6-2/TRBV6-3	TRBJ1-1	CASTTGENTEAFF
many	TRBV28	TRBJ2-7	CASSPPGDRAAYEQYF
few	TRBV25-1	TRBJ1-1	CASSDSGTGGNKAFF
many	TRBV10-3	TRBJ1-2	CAISESQGAPNYGYTF
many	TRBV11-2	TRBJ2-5	CASGTRTGQETQYF
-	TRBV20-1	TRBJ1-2	CSARTRTGSESDRSYTF
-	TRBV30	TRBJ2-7	CAWSVRGPIQYF
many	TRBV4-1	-	CASSQGQGVREQYF
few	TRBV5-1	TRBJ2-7	CASSYLTGTGGVEQYF
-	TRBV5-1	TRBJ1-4	CASSRSPRRDLTNEKLFF
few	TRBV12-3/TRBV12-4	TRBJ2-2	CASSPTGTAKTGELFF
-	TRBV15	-	CATSIGTGTYEQYF
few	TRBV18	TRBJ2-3	CASSPSRAGTQYF
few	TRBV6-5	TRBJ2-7	CTSRGTTYEQYF
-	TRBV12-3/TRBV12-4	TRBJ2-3	CASRFGQTADAQYF
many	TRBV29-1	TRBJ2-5	CSVEAGEGPGTQYF
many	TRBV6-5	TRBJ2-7	CASREGNTYEQYF
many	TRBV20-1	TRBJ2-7	CSALNRDRATYEQYF
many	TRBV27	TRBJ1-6	CASSFFPGSSYNSPLHF
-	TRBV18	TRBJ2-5	CASSPLPLQETQYF
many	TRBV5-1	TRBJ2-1	CASSLAGREQFF
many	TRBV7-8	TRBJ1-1	CASSLGGTGLGTEAFF
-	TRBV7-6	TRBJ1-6	CASSQAGRQSPLHF
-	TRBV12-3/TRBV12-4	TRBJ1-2	CAGSPGQINYGYTF
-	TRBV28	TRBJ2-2	CASRYLRGTGELFF
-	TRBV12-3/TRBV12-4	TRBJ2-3	CASSTRTSGGAPDAQYF
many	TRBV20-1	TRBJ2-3	CSAKGLAPDTQYF
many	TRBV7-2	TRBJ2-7	CASSIKPSGGNYEQYF
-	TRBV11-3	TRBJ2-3	CASSKGLAGFTDAQYF
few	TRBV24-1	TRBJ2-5	CATSALLGQRAKKETQYF
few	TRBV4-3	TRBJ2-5	CASSQVPGLAGGPQTQYF
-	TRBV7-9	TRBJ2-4	CASSRGTPYERYF
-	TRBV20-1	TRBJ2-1	CSAEASGVAYNEQFF
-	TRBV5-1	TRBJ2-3	CASSFGTSVGTDTQYF
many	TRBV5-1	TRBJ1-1	CASSLAPGQGTEAFF
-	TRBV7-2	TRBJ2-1	CASSLGRLAGGKGDEQFF
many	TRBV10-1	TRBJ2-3	CASNQGVGTDTQYF
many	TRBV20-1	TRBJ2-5	CSAGLTGGRETQYF
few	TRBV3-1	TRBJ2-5	CASSQDKTETQYF
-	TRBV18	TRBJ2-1	CASSPGSKNEQFF
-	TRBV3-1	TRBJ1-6	CASSLHTGPNSPLHF
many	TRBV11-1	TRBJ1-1	CASSQNRVRGAFF
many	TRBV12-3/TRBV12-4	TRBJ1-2	CASTSNRDRGNYGYTF
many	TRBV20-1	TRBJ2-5	CSAQTGPRPGQETQYF
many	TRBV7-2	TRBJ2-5	CASSPTGARETQYF
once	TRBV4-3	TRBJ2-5	CASSRPEETKEAQYF
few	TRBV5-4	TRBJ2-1	CASTLGQGVLNEQFF
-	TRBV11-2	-	CASSHGTSGRETQYF
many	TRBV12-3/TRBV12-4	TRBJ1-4	CASSPGIRGEKLFF
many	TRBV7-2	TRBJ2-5	CASSLGLWETQYF